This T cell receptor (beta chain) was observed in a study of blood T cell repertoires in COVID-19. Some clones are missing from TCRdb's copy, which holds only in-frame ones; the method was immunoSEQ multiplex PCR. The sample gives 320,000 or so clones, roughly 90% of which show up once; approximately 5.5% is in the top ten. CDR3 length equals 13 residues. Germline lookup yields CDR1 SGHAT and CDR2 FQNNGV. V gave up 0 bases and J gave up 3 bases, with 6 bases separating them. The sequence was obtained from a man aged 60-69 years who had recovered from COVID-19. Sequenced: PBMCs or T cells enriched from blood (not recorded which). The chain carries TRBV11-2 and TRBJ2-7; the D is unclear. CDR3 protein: CASSLDPGYEQYF. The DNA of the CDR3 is TGTGCCAGCAGCTTAGATCCCGGCTACGAGCAGTACTTC. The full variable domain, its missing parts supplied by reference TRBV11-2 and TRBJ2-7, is EAGVAQSPRYKIIEKRQSVAFWCNPISGHATLYWYQQILGQGPKLLIQFQNNGVVDDSQLPKDRFSAERLKGVDSTLKIQPAKLEDSAVYLCASSLDPGYEQYFGPGTRLTVT.